Reported below is one TCR beta chain. Its antigen remains unidentified. It was with a sample-barcoded 5' primer and a J-beta primer mix that a second PCR of about 6 to 11 cycles was run. TCRdb independently ran MiXCR on the 5' RACE reads; one entry per CDR3 protein. Of 720,000 or so distinct CDR3 sequences listed, around 43% are singletons. Trimming cost V 0 bases and J 11 bases, with 13 bases left between them. From germline, CDR1 is MNHEY and CDR2 SVGEGT. The CDR3 loop spans 13 amino acids. These data belong to a study of blood T cells in healthy people across ages. Overall study results and limits: Underestimates were what the diversity estimates from one million T cells were considered to be.

Sequenced material: blood. The receptor comes from a man older than 75 in good health. This chain joins TRBV6-2 or TRBV6-3 and TRBJ1-1; D remains unclear. CDR3 nucleotides: TGTGCCAGCAGTTACTCGAATCGGGGTTCGGCTTTCTTT. Translating it yields CASSYSNRGSAFF.